Listed below are T cell receptor beta chains from one sample, sequenced in a study of OX40 agonist ivuxolimab in advanced cancers. This table comes from immunoSEQ multiplex PCR, and its TCRdb copy is limited to in-frame clones, with some not included. The sample consists of tens of thousands of clones, 92% of them appearing once. Sequencing was performed on CD4+ or CD8+ T cells sorted from blood, taken in a trial of the OX40 agonist ivuxolimab. These receptors originate from an adult with an advanced solid tumor such as melanoma, head and neck, liver or kidney cancer. Both conserved end residues are part of each CDR3. Fields, in order: V gene, clone size, D gene, J gene, CDR3 DNA, CDR3 protein. A D gene is named only where the DNA matches it firmly. The size entry is marked missing in some rows and otherwise reads once, few, many or a size class.

TRBV19	NA	TRBD2	TRBJ2-3	TGTGCCAGTAACGGGGGGGATACGCAGTATTTT	CASNGGDTQYF
TRBV7-9	NA	NA	TRBJ2-2	TGTGCCAGCAGCTTAGAGAGTACGAACACCGGGGAGCTGTTTTTT	CASSLESTNTGELFF
TRBV19	NA	TRBD2	TRBJ2-1	TGTGCCAGTAATAGCGGGAGCTCCTACAATGAGCAGTTCTTC	CASNSGSSYNEQFF
TRBV19	few	NA	TRBJ1-1	TGTGCCAGTAGTCCCAGGGGAGCCAACACTGAAGCTTTCTTT	CASSPRGANTEAFF
TRBV11-3	NA	NA	TRBJ2-4	TGTGCCAGCAGCGCCCGACAGCTAATAGCCAAAAACATTCAGTACTTC	CASSARQLIAKNIQYF
TRBV11-3	NA	TRBD1	TRBJ2-1	TGTGCCAGCAGCACCGGGACAGACAGCGGACTCTCCTACAATGAGCAGTTCTTC	CASSTGTDSGLSYNEQFF
TRBV7-2	NA	TRBD2	TRBJ2-7	TGTGCCAGCAGCTTAGGGGTTAGCGGGAGTTGGGTCGAGCAGTACTTC	CASSLGVSGSWVEQYF
TRBV29-1	NA	TRBD1	TRBJ1-1	TGCAGCGTCGGGGGAGGGCAGGGGGTTTCATTAGCTTTCTTT	CSVGGGQGVSLAFF
TRBV7-9	NA	TRBD2	TRBJ2-7	TGTGCCAGCAGCACAACGGGAGGCCCCTACGAGCAGTACTTC	CASSTTGGPYEQYF
TRBV7-2	once	NA	TRBJ1-4	TGTGCCAGCAGCACAAATGAAAAACTGTTTTTT	CASSTNEKLFF
TRBV30	once	NA	TRBJ1-2	TGTGCCTGGAGACCTCCGGGAGTTAGCGGCTACACCTTC	CAWRPPGVSGYTF
TRBV12-5	once	NA	TRBJ1-1	TGTGCTAGTGGTCCCTCCTCCGGACTTATTAACACTGAAGCTTTCTTT	CASGPSSGLINTEAFF
TRBV6-5	NA	NA	TRBJ1-3	TGTGCCAGCAGTTTACTCTCTGGAAACACCATATATTTT	CASSLLSGNTIYF
TRBV19	once	NA	TRBJ2-7	TGTGCCAGTAGTATAGGTGGGACCGCGTCCTACGAGCAGTACTTC	CASSIGGTASYEQYF
TRBV18	NA	TRBD2	TRBJ2-1	TGTGCCAGCTCATCTCTAGCGGGAGTCCGCAATGAGCAGTTCTTC	CASSSLAGVRNEQFF
TRBV30	NA	TRBD2	TRBJ2-1	TGTGCCTGGAACCTAGGCGGGAGGGCGAGGGGGCAGTTCTTC	CAWNLGGRARGQFF
TRBV6-6	NA	NA	TRBJ1-1	TGTGCCAGCAGTTACGGACGGGATTACAACACTGAAGCTTTCTTT	CASSYGRDYNTEAFF
TRBV6-5	NA	TRBD2	TRBJ2-7	TGTGCCAGCAGTTCCCACAGCGGGAGGGCTTACGAGCAGTACTTC	CASSSHSGRAYEQYF
TRBV4-1	NA	NA	TRBJ2-2	TGCGCCAGCAGCCAAGCCGTCAGCCTTAACACCGGGGAGCTGTTTTTT	CASSQAVSLNTGELFF
TRBV7-7	once	NA	TRBJ2-5	TGTGCCAGCAGCTACGGGGACTCGCAAGAGACCCAGTACTTC	CASSYGDSQETQYF
TRBV7-6	NA	NA	TRBJ2-5	TGTGCCAGCAGCTTCTCAAGAGGGGAGACCCAGTACTTC	CASSFSRGETQYF
TRBV19	NA	NA	TRBJ1-6	TGTGCCAGTAGTGAACAGAGCCTTAATTCACCCCTCCACTTT	CASSEQSLNSPLHF
TRBV19	NA	NA	TRBJ2-4	TGTGCCAGTAGTACACACCCCGTGGCTTCGGCCAAAAACATTCAGTACTTC	CASSTHPVASAKNIQYF
TRBV18	NA	NA	TRBJ2-5	TGTGCCAGCTCACGTCTAGCGTCAGAGACCCAGTACTTC	CASSRLASETQYF
TRBV9	NA	TRBD2	TRBJ2-5	TGTGCCAGCAGCTCCCCAAAACTAGCGGGAGGTGGAGAGACCCAGTACTTC	CASSSPKLAGGGETQYF
TRBV27	NA	TRBD2	TRBJ2-7	TGTGCCAGCACGAGCCACGGGGGGAGCTCCTACGAGCAGTACTTC	CASTSHGGSSYEQYF
TRBV10-3	NA	NA	TRBJ2-1	TGTGCCATCAGTGATTTCGGAAACAATGAGCAGTTCTTC	CAISDFGNNEQFF
TRBV27	NA	NA	TRBJ1-2	TGTGCCAGCAGTTTAATCCCCAACTATGGCTACACCTTC	CASSLIPNYGYTF
TRBV30	NA	NA	TRBJ1-5	TGTGCCTGGAGTGGCGCGGGTCAGCCCCAGCATTTT	CAWSGAGQPQHF
TRBV5-4	NA	NA	TRBJ1-1	TGTGCCAGCAAAATCGGGGACGGACGAAACACTGAAGCTTTCTTT	CASKIGDGRNTEAFF
TRBV5-1	NA	NA	TRBJ1-4	TGCGCCAGCAGTATCAGCGCGGCTAATGAAAAACTGTTTTTT	CASSISAANEKLFF
TRBV28	NA	TRBD1	TRBJ2-3	TGTGCCAGCAGAACAGGGGTCCCTAGCACAGATACGCAGTATTTT	CASRTGVPSTDTQYF
TRBV7-2	NA	TRBD2	TRBJ2-1	TGTGCCAGCAGCTTTAAAGAGACTAGCGGGAGTTATGAGCAGTTCTTC	CASSFKETSGSYEQFF
TRBV10-3	NA	TRBD2	TRBJ2-1	TGTGCCATCAGTGATCCCCTAGCGGGGGACAATGAGCAGTTCTTC	CAISDPLAGDNEQFF
TRBV5-8	NA	NA	TRBJ2-5	TGTGCCAGCAGCTTTGGTCAGGGAAAAGAGACCCAGTACTTC	CASSFGQGKETQYF
TRBV11-2	NA	NA	TRBJ2-2	TGTGCCAGCAGCTTAGTTAGGGCCACCGGGGAGCTGTTTTTT	CASSLVRATGELFF
TRBV19	once	NA	TRBJ1-5	TGTGCCAGTAGTATAGGAGGGGGGGGGCAGGAGCCCCAGCATTTT	CASSIGGGGQEPQHF
TRBV18	NA	TRBD2	TRBJ2-3	TGTGCCAGCTCACCAGGGACTAGCGGGCGAGGTGGTGGCATGAATACGCAGTATTTT	CASSPGTSGRGGGMNTQYF
TRBV30	NA	NA	TRBJ2-5	TGTGCCTGGAGCATGGGCGTTGAGACCCAGTACTTC	CAWSMGVETQYF
TRBV29-1	NA	TRBD2	TRBJ2-7	TGCAGCGCTAAGAGCGGGAGACTGTTTCACGAGCAGTACTTC	CSAKSGRLFHEQYF
TRBV7-7	NA	NA	TRBJ2-3	TGTGCCAGCAGCCAAGGGTCAGGGACAGATACGCAGTATTTT	CASSQGSGTDTQYF
TRBV7-9	NA	TRBD2	TRBJ2-7	TGTGCCAGCAGCTCCGAGAGGGCGGGAGGCAGGAGCTCCTACGAGCAGTACTTC	CASSSERAGGRSSYEQYF
TRBV19	NA	TRBD2	TRBJ2-1	TGTGCCAGTTCGCCTCGGTCTAGCGGGAGAGTCAATGAGCAGTTCTTC	CASSPRSSGRVNEQFF
TRBV9	NA	TRBD1	TRBJ2-1	TGTGCCAGCAGCGTAGCTCGAGGGGGCGGCTTGAATGAGCAGTTCTTC	CASSVARGGGLNEQFF
TRBV30	NA	NA	TRBJ2-7	TGTGCCTGGAGCAGGGCCTACGAGCAGTACTTC	CAWSRAYEQYF